This T cell receptor (beta chain) was identified during a study of T cells in localized non-small cell lung cancer. Deletions cut 3 bases from V and 3 bases from J, with 5 bases between. Per the germline V gene, CDR1 is LNHDA and CDR2 is SQIVND (reference sequence). This CDR3 spans 13 amino acids. Study findings and constraints: A median of approximately 50 of the top 100 tumor clones appeared in adjacent lung, which was paired and uninvolved. The highest T cell clonality was in uninvolved adjacent lung, above tumor. A single tumor region was sequenced, leaving heterogeneity possible.

Some clones are missing from TCRdb's copy, which holds only in-frame ones; the method was immunoSEQ multiplex PCR. Of tens of thousands of clones listed, roughly 86% are singletons. A note on this clone: What it binds is not known.

The genes are TRBV19 and TRBJ2-2, with D unclear. The receptor was isolated from a man between 40 and 70 years old with stage I squamous cell lung carcinoma. Material: peripheral blood, obtained before any cancer treatment. The DNA of the CDR3 is TGTGCCAGTAGTATTCAGGACACCGGGGAGCTGTTTTTT. This gives the protein CASSIQDTGELFF.